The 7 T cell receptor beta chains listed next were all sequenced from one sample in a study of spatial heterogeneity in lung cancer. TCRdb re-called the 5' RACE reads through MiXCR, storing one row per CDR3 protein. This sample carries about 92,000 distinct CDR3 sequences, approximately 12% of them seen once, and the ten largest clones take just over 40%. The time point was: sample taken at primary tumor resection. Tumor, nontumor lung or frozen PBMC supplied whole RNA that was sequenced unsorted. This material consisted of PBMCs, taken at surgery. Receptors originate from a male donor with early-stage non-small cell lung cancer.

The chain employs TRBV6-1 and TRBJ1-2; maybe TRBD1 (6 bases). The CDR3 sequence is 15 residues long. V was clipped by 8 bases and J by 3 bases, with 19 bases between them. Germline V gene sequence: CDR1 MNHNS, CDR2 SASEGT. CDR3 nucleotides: TGTGCCAGCTCCGGCACAGGGAAGAATGACTATGGCTACACCTTC. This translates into CASSGTGKNDYGYTF.

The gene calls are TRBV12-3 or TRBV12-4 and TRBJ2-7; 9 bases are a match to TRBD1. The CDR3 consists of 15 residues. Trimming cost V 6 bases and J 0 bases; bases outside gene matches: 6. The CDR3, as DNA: TGTGCCAGCAGGATACAGGGGGCGGGCTCCTACGAGCAGTACTTC. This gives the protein CASRIQGAGSYEQYF.

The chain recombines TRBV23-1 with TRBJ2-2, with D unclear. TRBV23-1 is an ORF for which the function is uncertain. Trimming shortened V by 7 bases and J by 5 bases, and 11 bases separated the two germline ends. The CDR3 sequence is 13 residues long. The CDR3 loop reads CASNPDGTGELFF. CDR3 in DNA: TGCGCCAGCAACCCGGACGGGACCGGGGAGCTGTTTTTT.

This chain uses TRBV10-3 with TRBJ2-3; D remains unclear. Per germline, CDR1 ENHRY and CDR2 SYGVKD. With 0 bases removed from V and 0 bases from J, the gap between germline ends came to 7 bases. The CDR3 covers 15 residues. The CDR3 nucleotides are TGTGCCATCAGTGAGTCGATCAGTAGCACAGATACGCAGTATTTT. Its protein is CAISESISSTDTQYF.

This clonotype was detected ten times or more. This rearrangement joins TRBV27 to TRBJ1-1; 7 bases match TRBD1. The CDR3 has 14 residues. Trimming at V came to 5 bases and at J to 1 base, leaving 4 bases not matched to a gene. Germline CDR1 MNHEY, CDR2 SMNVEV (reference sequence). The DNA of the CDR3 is TGTGCCAGCAGTCCCAGGACAGGGAACACTGAAGCTTTCTTT. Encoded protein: CASSPRTGNTEAFF.

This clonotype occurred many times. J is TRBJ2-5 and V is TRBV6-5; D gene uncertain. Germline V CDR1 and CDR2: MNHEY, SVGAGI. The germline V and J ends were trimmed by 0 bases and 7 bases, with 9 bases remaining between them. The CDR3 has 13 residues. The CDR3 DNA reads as TGTGCCAGCAGTTACTCCGGGCCCGGGACCCAGTACTTC. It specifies CASSYSGPGTQYF.

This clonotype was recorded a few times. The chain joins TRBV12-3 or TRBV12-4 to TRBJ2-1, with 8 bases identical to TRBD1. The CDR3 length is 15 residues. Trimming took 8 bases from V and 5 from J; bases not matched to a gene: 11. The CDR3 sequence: CASLGAGTGNNEQFF. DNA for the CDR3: TGTGCCAGCTTAGGGGCCGGGACAGGAAACAATGAGCAGTTCTTC.